This entry lists 28 T cell receptor beta chains sequenced from one sample in a study of radiotherapy plus CTLA-4 blockade in lung cancer. TCRdb's copy holds only in-frame clones and misses some; the assay was immunoSEQ multiplex PCR. The table records 35,000 or so clones, more than 80% of them present only once. Specimen: peripheral blood, collected from a patient treated with radiotherapy plus ipilimumab. All receptors come from a human donor with non-small cell lung cancer who had stable disease on radiotherapy plus ipilimumab.

V usage is TRBV10-2 and J usage is TRBJ1-2, with TRBD1 identical over 7 bases. Germline CDR1 WSHSY, CDR2 SAAADI. The J segment lost 4 bases and the V segment lost 3 bases, leaving 8 bases of the junction unmatched. This CDR3 is built from 15 residues. The CDR3 sequence is CASSEGGQGVYGYTF. DNA of the CDR3: TGCGCCAGCAGTGAAGGGGGCCAGGGGGTCTATGGCTACACCTTC.

The chain links TRBV7-8 to TRBJ2-3; 8 nucleotides align to TRBD2. Germline CDR1 SGHVS, CDR2 FQNEAQ. The CDR3 is 15 amino acids. Unmatched junction bases numbered 6, after V lost 5 bases and J lost 2 bases. The DNA of the CDR3 is TGTGCCAGCAGCCCCCAAGCGGGAGTCACAGATACGCAGTATTTT. Translation: CASSPQAGVTDTQYF.

The CDR3 reads CASSLGWGDRVAEAFF. DNA for the CDR3: TGTGCCAGCAGCTTAGGGTGGGGGGACAGGGTCGCTGAAGCTTTCTTT. This sequence joins TRBV7-2 and TRBJ1-1; 9 bases line up with TRBD1. The germline gives CDR1 SGHTA, CDR2 FQGNSA. Trimming at V came to 1 base and at J to 6 bases, leaving 9 bases not matched to a gene. This CDR3 is built from 16 residues.

The chain carries TRBV28 and TRBJ2-7; D perhaps matches TRBD1 (6 bases). This CDR3 comprises 13 residues. Germline V gene lookup returns CDR1 MDHEN and CDR2 SYDVKM. Deletions cut 6 bases from V and 6 bases from J, with 15 bases between. CDR3 sequence (DNA): TGTGCCAGCAGCTACCCTACAGGGAGCGAGCAGTACTTC. It is translated as CASSYPTGSEQYF.

The J gene is TRBJ1-3, the V gene TRBV5-1; maybe TRBD1 (5 bases). The CDR3 runs 18 residues. Germline CDR1 is SGHRS and CDR2 is YFSETQ. Trimming removed 5 bases from V and 2 bases from J, with 23 bases in between. Written as DNA, the CDR3 is TGCGCCAGCAGTCTAATACCCGAACCGGGCAGGGCTGGAAACACCATATATTTT. Its protein is CASSLIPEPGRAGNTIYF.

This chain uses TRBV28 with TRBJ2-5; D is perhaps TRBD2 (5 bases). The CDR3 is 14 residues long. Germline loops: CDR1 MDHEN, CDR2 SYDVKM. The V end lost 3 bases, the J end lost 3 bases, and 11 bases lay between the germline ends. The CDR3 DNA follows: TGTGCCAGCAGTTTTTGGACGAGGGAAGAGACCCAGTACTTC. Translating it yields CASSFWTREETQYF.

The genes are TRBV7-2 and TRBJ2-1; D is undetermined. This CDR3 region has 13 residues. Trimming pared 3 bases from V and 6 bases from J, leaving 9 bases between. CDR1 and CDR2 from the germline V gene are SGHTA and FQGNSA. CDR3 amino acids: CASSFRRGNEQFF. Here the CDR3 DNA reads TGTGCCAGCAGCTTTCGAAGAGGCAATGAGCAGTTCTTC.

The chain couples TRBV4-1 to TRBJ2-7; D call uncertain. The CDR3 runs 19 residues. Trimming shortened V by 0 bases and J by 4 bases, and 25 bases separated the two germline ends. CDR1 and CDR2 (germline): MGHRA, YSYEKL. The CDR3 sequence is CASSQESPVLVPDKYEQYF. CDR3 bases: TGCGCCAGCAGCCAAGAGTCCCCGGTGCTCGTACCTGATAAATACGAGCAGTACTTC.

The chain employs TRBV7-6 and TRBJ2-3; weak D call: TRBD2 (6 bases). CDR3 length: 14 residues. Trimming took 4 bases from V and 3 from J, leaving 11 bases between them. Germline V gene lookup returns CDR1 SGHVS and CDR2 FNYEAQ. This CDR3 is CASSWRAGTDTQYF. The CDR3 DNA reads TGTGCCAGCAGCTGGAGGGCGGGGACAGATACGCAGTATTTT.

This clone has just one count. The gene calls are TRBV7-3 and TRBJ2-4; tentatively, D is TRBD1 (6 bases). Trimming removed 0 bases at V and 7 bases at J, with 19 bases between. CDR3 length: 17 amino acids. The germline V gene has CDR1 SGHTA and CDR2 FQGTGA. The CDR3 DNA is TGTGCCAGCAGCTTAACGTGGACTCGGGACAAGGCTAACATTCAGTACTTC. Its protein product is CASSLTWTRDKANIQYF.

This clone was found once. The chain has TRBV15 and TRBJ2-7; 8 bases fit TRBD2. Trimming at V came to 1 base and at J to 0 bases, leaving 8 bases not matched to a gene. The CDR3 has 17 amino acids. Germline V gene sequence: CDR1 LNHNV, CDR2 YYDKDF (reference sequence). The CDR3 region has the DNA TGTGCCACCAGCAGAGTTAAGGCGGGAGGCAGCTCCTACGAGCAGTACTTC. Protein sequence: CATSRVKAGGSSYEQYF. The entire variable domain, with the rest obtained from reference TRBV15 and TRBJ2-7, is as follows: DAMVIQNPRYQVTQFGKPVTLSCSQTLNHNVMYWYQQKSSQAPKLLFHYYDKDFNNEADTPDNFQSRRPNTSFCFLDIRSPGLGDTAMYLCATSRVKAGGSSYEQYFGPGTRLTVT.

The chain uses TRBV11-3 and TRBJ2-1, with D unclear. The CDR3 extends over 13 amino acids. Trimming took off 0 bases at V and 7 bases at J, with 7 bases between the two ends. Per germline, CDR1 SGHNT and CDR2 YENEEA. The CDR3 bases are TGTGCCAGCAGCTTAGACGGAGTTAATGAGCAGTTCTTC. Amino acids: CASSLDGVNEQFF.

The chain links TRBV28 to TRBJ1-2; 8 nucleotides align to TRBD1. Trimming took 8 bases from V and 0 from J; bases not matched to a gene: 8. CDR1 and CDR2 from the germline V gene are MDHEN and SYDVKM. The CDR3 has 15 amino acids. The CDR3 reads CASVTGGPTNYGYTF. Here the CDR3 DNA reads TGTGCCAGCGTTACAGGGGGACCCACTAACTATGGCTACACCTTC.

The rearrangement links TRBV28 to TRBJ1-6, with 7 bases that match TRBD1. V lost 5 bases to trimming and J lost 7 bases; unmatched junction nucleotides: 11. This CDR3 has 16 amino acids. Per germline, CDR1 MDHEN and CDR2 SYDVKM. This CDR3 is CASSPTGAGRNSPLHF. The CDR3 region has the DNA TGTGCCAGCAGTCCTACAGGGGCGGGTAGAAATTCACCCCTCCACTTT.

The chain carries TRBV7-9 and TRBJ2-2; TRBD2 matches at 10 bases. Unmatched junction bases numbered 8, after V lost 3 bases and J lost 7 bases. The CDR3 covers 16 residues. The germline V gene encodes CDR1 SEHNR and CDR2 FQNEAQ (reference sequence). The CDR3: CASSFSSGSLNGELFF. The CDR3 nucleotides read TGTGCCAGCAGCTTCTCTAGCGGGAGCTTGAACGGGGAGCTGTTTTTT.

The CDR3 bases are TGCGCCAGCAGCTCACCGGGACAGGGCCCAGAAGAGACCCAGTACTTC. Its translation is CASSSPGQGPEETQYF. The chain carries TRBV5-1 and TRBJ2-5; 9 nucleotides agree with TRBD1. Germline V gene data show CDR1 as SGHRS and CDR2 as YFSETQ. CDR3 length: 16 amino acids. Trimming removed 3 bases from V and 3 bases from J; junction bases left unmatched: 9.

This sequence joins TRBV5-1 and TRBJ2-1, with D maybe TRBD2 (5 bases). Between the trimmed V and J ends, which lost 6 bases and 5 bases, there was a span of 24 bases. Per the germline V gene, CDR1 is SGHRS and CDR2 is YFSETQ. The length of the CDR3 is 17 residues. The DNA for the CDR3 is TGCGCCAGCACAGCCAGCCGGGATATGCGCCAGAACAATGAGCAGTTCTTC. Translated, it gives CASTASRDMRQNNEQFF.

V gene TRBV4-1 combines with J gene TRBJ2-5; D is possibly TRBD1 (6 bases). Trimming removed 4 bases at V and 5 bases at J, with 17 bases between. The germline gives CDR1 MGHRA, CDR2 YSYEKL. CDR3 size: 15 residues. The CDR3 spells CASSPFQGIQETQYF. The CDR3 nucleotides are TGCGCCAGCAGCCCCTTCCAGGGGATTCAGGAGACCCAGTACTTC.

The J gene is TRBJ2-1, the V gene TRBV27; D is possibly TRBD1 (6 bases). CDR1 is MNHEY, CDR2 SMNVEV, per germline (reference sequence). Trimming took 6 bases from V and 8 from J, leaving 11 bases between them. The CDR3 contains 12 residues. CDR3 nucleotides: TGTGCCAGCAGCTGGCCAGGGGATGAGCAGTTCTTC. Translation: CASSWPGDEQFF.

This clone was recorded once. The chain recombines TRBV6-1 with TRBJ1-3; 7 bases align to TRBD1. V lost 4 bases, J lost 0 bases, and 3 bases stayed unmatched. The germline V gene has CDR1 MNHNS and CDR2 SASEGT. The CDR3 totals 15 residues. The CDR3: CASSATGDSGNTIYF. CDR3 nucleotide sequence: TGTGCCAGCAGTGCCACAGGGGACTCTGGAAACACCATATATTTT.

The chain couples TRBV7-2 to TRBJ2-3; D perhaps matches TRBD1 (5 bases). The V gene lost 8 bases and the J gene lost 4 bases, with 22 bases spanning the gap. Germline CDR1 SGHTA, CDR2 FQGNSA. This CDR3 has 16 residues. CDR3 residues: CASGDTGVGVADTQYF. The CDR3 DNA sequence: TGTGCCAGCGGAGATACAGGCGTTGGGGTTGCAGATACGCAGTATTTT. Variable domain in full (rest from reference TRBV7-2 and TRBJ2-3): GAGVSQSPSNKVTEKGKDVELRCDPISGHTALYWYRQSLGQGLEFLIYFQGNSAPDKSGLPSDRFSAERTGGSVSTLTIQRTQQEDSAVYLCASGDTGVGVADTQYFGPGTRLTVL.

The count of this clone is one. The chain uses TRBV11-2 and TRBJ1-2; 7 nucleotides align to TRBD1. The V gene's germline CDR1 is SGHAT and CDR2 FQNNGV. The CDR3 contains 13 residues. J lost 3 bases, V lost 5 bases, and 3 bases had no gene match. CDR3 coding DNA: TGTGCCAGCAGCGTCCAGGGGGACTATGGCTACACCTTC. Its translation is CASSVQGDYGYTF. The entire variable domain, with the rest obtained from reference TRBV11-2 and TRBJ1-2, is as follows: EAGVAQSPRYKIIEKRQSVAFWCNPISGHATLYWYQQILGQGPKLLIQFQNNGVVDDSQLPKDRFSAERLKGVDSTLKIQPAKLEDSAVYLCASSVQGDYGYTFGSGTRLTVV.

V is TRBV9 and J is TRBJ2-7; 7 nucleotides agree with TRBD1. CDR1 is SGDLS and CDR2 is YYNGEE in the germline V gene. CDR3 size: 15 residues. Trimming removed 3 bases from V and 2 bases from J; junction bases left unmatched: 8. This CDR3 reads CASSGIEGAAYEQYF. In nucleotides, the CDR3 is TGTGCCAGCAGCGGGATTGAGGGGGCAGCCTACGAGCAGTACTTC.

The chain carries TRBV30 and TRBJ2-3; a weak D match, TRBD2 (5 bases). The length of the CDR3 is 11 residues. Trimming stripped 8 bases from V and 6 bases from J, with 12 bases between. CDR1 is GTSNPN and CDR2 is SVGIG in the germline V gene (reference sequence). As DNA, the CDR3 is TGTGCCGGAAAAAGAGGGGATACGCAGTATTTT. Its protein product is CAGKRGDTQYF. The full variable domain, with the rest looked up from reference TRBV30 and TRBJ2-3, is SQTIHQWPATLVQPVGSPLSLECTVEGTSNPNLYWYRQAAGRGLQLLFYSVGIGQISSEVPQNLSASRPQDRQFILSSKKLLLSDSGFYLCAGKRGDTQYFGPGTRLTVL.

This clone occurred a few times. This chain links TRBV9 with TRBJ2-1, with a tentative D call TRBD1 (5 bases). V shed 0 bases and J shed 4 bases, with 11 bases lying between them. Germline V CDR1 and CDR2: SGDLS, YYNGEE. CDR3 length equals 15 residues. CDR3 sequence reads: CASSVAQGRYNEQFF. The DNA for the CDR3 is TGTGCCAGCAGCGTAGCCCAGGGAAGATACAATGAGCAGTTCTTC. Together with reference TRBV9 and TRBJ2-1, the CDR3 gives the full variable domain: DSGVTQTPKHLITATGQRVTLRCSPRSGDLSVYWYQQSLDQGLQFLIQYYNGEERAKGNILERFSAQQFPDLHSELNLSSLELGDSALYFCASSVAQGRYNEQFFGPGTRLTVL.

The V call is TRBV10-2, the J call TRBJ1-2; 8 bases match TRBD1. There are 14 residues in the CDR3. Losses at the gene ends were 4 bases for V and 5 bases for J; bases not matched to a gene: 6. Germline CDR1 reads WSHSY; CDR2 reads SAAADI. This CDR3 reads CASSGGTGFYGYTF. In nucleotides, the CDR3 is TGCGCCAGCAGTGGGGGGACAGGCTTTTATGGCTACACCTTC.

This rearrangement joins TRBV7-9 to TRBJ2-7, with TRBD1 as a possible D gene (5 bases). The germline V and J ends were trimmed by 1 base and 0 bases, with 7 bases remaining between them. This CDR3 region has 14 residues. Per germline, CDR1 SEHNR and CDR2 FQNEAQ (reference sequence). CDR3 DNA: TGTGCCAGCAGCTTAGGACAGAACTCCTACGAGCAGTACTTC. Its translation is CASSLGQNSYEQYF.

This rearrangement joins TRBV5-1 to TRBJ2-7; 8 nucleotides agree with TRBD2. The length of the CDR3 is 13 residues. With 2 bases clipped from V and 7 bases from J, the junction kept 5 bases outside the gene matches. Germline lookup yields CDR1 SGHRS and CDR2 YFSETQ. This CDR3 is CASSFNGRGEQYF. CDR3 bases: TGCGCCAGCAGCTTTAACGGGAGGGGGGAGCAGTACTTC. Full variable domain (remainder filled in from reference TRBV5-1 and TRBJ2-7): KAGVTQTPRYLIKTRGQQVTLSCSPISGHRSVSWYQQTPGQGLQFLFEYFSETQRNKGNFPGRFSGRQFSNSRSEMNVSTLELGDSALYLCASSFNGRGEQYFGPGTRLTVT.